The present entry profiles one T cell receptor beta chain with its context. Its antigen remains unidentified. The study amplified TCR beta CDR3 regions using RNA transcripts. Second-round multiplex PCR came after a first-round RT-PCR that employed HTBI primers. Each CDR3 protein is one row after TCRdb ran MiXCR on the multiplex PCR reads. The sample shows over a million distinct CDR3 sequences, roughly two fifths of them seen only once. The data are from a study of Graves' ophthalmopathy and Graves' hyperthyroidism. Findings and caveats of the study: Sensitivity reached 85% to 90% and specificity about 81% for a 13-signature model separating ophthalmopathy from stable hyperthyroidism.

This CDR3 contains 15 residues. Per germline, CDR1 SGHTA and CDR2 FQGNSA. Trimming stripped 4 bases from V and 4 bases from J, with 16 bases between. Material: peripheral blood or thyroid tissue (not recorded which). The clonotype was recovered from an adult man with Graves' hyperthyroidism. The J gene is TRBJ2-5, the V gene TRBV7-2, with D possibly being TRBD2 (7 bases). This chain's CDR3 is CASSSWGGASETQYF. The CDR3 DNA sequence: TGTGCCAGCAGCTCCTGGGGGGGGGCGTCAGAGACCCAGTACTTC. Full variable domain (remainder filled in from reference TRBV7-2 and TRBJ2-5): GAGVSQSPSNKVTEKGKDVELRCDPISGHTALYWYRQSLGQGLEFLIYFQGNSAPDKSGLPSDRFSAERTGGSVSTLTIQRTQQEDSAVYLCASSSWGGASETQYFGPGTRLLVL.